Following are 4 T cell receptor beta chains from one sample sequenced in a study of blood T cell repertoires in COVID-19. The table came from immunoSEQ multiplex PCR; TCRdb's copy has only in-frame clones and leaves some out. The top ten hold roughly 14% of the sample, which has nearly 40,000 clones, roughly 80% seen once. Input material: peripheral blood. These receptors all stem from a man aged 50 to 60 with active or convalescent COVID-19.

V is TRBV24-1 and J is TRBJ1-1, with D maybe TRBD1 (5 bases). The length of the CDR3 is 14 residues. The V gene's germline CDR1 is KGHDR and CDR2 SFDVKD. Trimming took off 8 bases at V and 6 bases at J, with 18 bases between the two ends. The CDR3 region is CATKGKGYYAEAFF. CDR3 DNA: TGTGCCACCAAGGGTAAGGGGTACTACGCTGAAGCTTTCTTT.

V usage is TRBV11-2 and J usage is TRBJ2-2, with 11 bases identical to TRBD1. Trimming removed 5 bases from V and 4 bases from J; junction bases left unmatched: 6. Germline loops: CDR1 SGHAT, CDR2 FQNNGV. This CDR3 comprises 16 residues. CDR3 coding DNA: TGTGCCAGCAGCCCCCGTGGGACAGGGGGCACCGGGGAGCTGTTTTTT. It is translated as CASSPRGTGGTGELFF.

The chain is built from TRBV14 and TRBJ1-2, with D possibly TRBD1 on 6 matching bases. Germline-derived CDR1 and CDR2 are SGHDN and FVKESK. This CDR3 is built from 15 residues. V lost 0 bases, J lost 0 bases, and 8 bases lay in between. The CDR3 sequence is CASSQEGQANYGYTF. The CDR3 nucleotides read TGTGCCAGCAGCCAAGAGGGACAAGCTAACTATGGCTACACCTTC.

The rearrangement uses TRBV12-5 and TRBJ2-3; D perhaps matches TRBD2 (6 bases). CDR1 and CDR2 (germline): LGHNT, FRNRAP. The CDR3 totals 14 residues. V lost 5 bases and J 2 bases, leaving 11 bases between the germline ends. In nucleotides, the CDR3 is TGTGCTAGTGGTCCGGGGACTTCCACAGATACGCAGTATTTT. Translated, it gives CASGPGTSTDTQYF.